This T cell receptor (beta chain) was sequenced for a study of lymphopenia after photon versus proton radiotherapy (dated by TCRdb to the late 2010s). Regarding the complete study: The immunological effects of photon versus proton radiation therapy were compared in patients with gastrointestinal tumors who developed high-grade lymphopenia. The cohort included approximately 22 patients with gastrointestinal tumors who developed lymphopenia after receiving either photon or proton therapy. The goal of the study was to characterize the differences between the two radiation modalities in how they affect the immune system.

Library creation used the immunoSEQ multiplex PCR assay. T cell repertoires were profiled by deep sequencing of rearranged TCR beta loci, alongside multiparametric flow cytometry. TCRdb carries this immuneACCESS record with in-frame sequences only. Its versions omit some clonotypes, under half of them owing to an unresolved V gene in the studies checked, with the rest unexplained. Across this sample there are about 7,000 clones, with about 90% seen only once. The ten largest clones take up around 16% of the sample. Here is what the overall study found, with its caveats: Relative stability during treatment was observed in proton-treated patients, whereas loss of naive T cells and TCR diversity and gain of effector/memory populations were observed in photon-treated patients. Across the cohort, among patients who died, a greater drop in TCR diversity after the nadir was inversely correlated with overall survival time. The survival association was assessed only in patients who died, and the authors presented better survival with proton therapy as a possibility rather than a demonstrated result. After the lymphocyte count nadir, oligoclonal expansion, especially of CD8+ Temra cells, was observed in photon-treated repertoires, and the drop in diversity was driven by this expansion.

Notes on this clone: The antigen it recognizes is unknown. There are no base qualities to consult, and no much larger clone falls within one base.

This TCR came from a man between 60 and 75 years old with cholangiocarcinoma. The sample consisted of peripheral blood, taken from a patient treated with photon-based radiotherapy.

The CDR3 sequence is CASSFLEGGDEQFF. The nucleotides read TGTGCCAGCAGCTTCTTGGAGGGCGGGGATGAGCAGTTCTTC. The chain was built from TRBV7-6 and TRBJ2-1; TRBD2 could be the D gene, as 6 bases match. The germline ends are 14 bases apart after V is trimmed by 3 bases and J by 8 bases. From cysteine to phenylalanine, the CDR3 is 14 amino acids long. Of all the DNA, just the CDR3 is kept, 42 bases in frame from base 1. CDR1 SGHVS and CDR2 FNYEAQ are derived from the germline V gene.